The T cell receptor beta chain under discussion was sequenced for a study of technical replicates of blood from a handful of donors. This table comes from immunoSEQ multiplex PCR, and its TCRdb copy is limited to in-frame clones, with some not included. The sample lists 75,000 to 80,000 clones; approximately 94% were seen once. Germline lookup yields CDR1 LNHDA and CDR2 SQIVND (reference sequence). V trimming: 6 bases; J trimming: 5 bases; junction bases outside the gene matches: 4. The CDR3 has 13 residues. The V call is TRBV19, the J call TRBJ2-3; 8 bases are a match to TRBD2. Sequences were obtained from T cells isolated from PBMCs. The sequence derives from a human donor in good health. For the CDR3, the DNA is TGTGCCAGTAGAAGAGCGGGAGTAGATACGCAGTATTTT. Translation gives CASRRAGVDTQYF.